The rows below give T cell receptor beta chains drawn from one sample of a study of OX40 agonist ivuxolimab in advanced cancers. Data came from immunoSEQ multiplex PCR; TCRdb stores just in-frame clones and leaves some out. This table holds tens of thousands of clones, around nine tenths found once. The material sequenced was CD4+ or CD8+ T cells sorted from blood, taken in a trial of the OX40 agonist ivuxolimab. Every receptor here comes from an adult with an advanced solid tumor such as melanoma, head and neck, liver or kidney cancer. Both conserved end residues are part of each CDR3. The order of the fields is clone size, D gene, J gene, V gene, CDR3 DNA, CDR3 protein. D genes are given only for firm matches. A clone size is listed for some rows: how often the clone was seen (once, few, many), or a class if it is expanded.

.,.,TRBJ2-1,TRBV6-5,TGTGCCAGCATTTCCGAGGGGGGGGACAATGAGCAGTTCTTC,CASISEGGDNEQFF
.,.,TRBJ1-2,TRBV19,TGTGCCAGTAGTCCCAGGGCGTCTTTTGGCTACACCTTC,CASSPRASFGYTF
.,TRBD2,TRBJ2-1,TRBV19,TGTGCCAGTAGACAATCCGGGACTAGCGGGGCTATCTCCTACAATGAGCAGTTCTTC,CASRQSGTSGAISYNEQFF
.,.,TRBJ2-6,TRBV13,TGTGCCAGCGGACGGGGGCCTAGCTCTGGGGCCAACGTCCTGACTTTC,CASGRGPSSGANVLTF
.,.,TRBJ2-7,TRBV15,TGTGCCACCAGCAGAGCAGGGCAGGCGCTCTCCTACGAGCAGTACTTC,CATSRAGQALSYEQYF
.,.,TRBJ2-3,TRBV9,TGTGCCAGCGGTTGGGGGGCCACCTCAGATACGCAGTATTTT,CASGWGATSDTQYF
.,.,TRBJ2-5,TRBV1,TGCACCAGCAGCCAAGGGACTAGCGGGAGAGAGACCCAGTACTTC,CTSSQGTSGRETQYF
few,.,TRBJ1-1,TRBV9,TGTGCCAGCAGCACAACAGACCGAGGATCTGAAGCTTTCTTT,CASSTTDRGSEAFF
.,.,TRBJ2-4,TRBV7-9,TGTGCCAGCAACTTAGGGGTGGGACCGCCAGTCAGCTTTCAGTACTTC,CASNLGVGPPVSFQYF
.,.,TRBJ2-7,TRBV7-9,TGTGCCAGCAGCTTAGAGCCCAAGGTGGGCGAGCAGTACTTC,CASSLEPKVGEQYF
.,.,TRBJ2-1,TRBV28,TGTGCCAGCAGCCTTGGACCGACCGCCTACAATGAGCAGTTCTTC,CASSLGPTAYNEQFF
once,TRBD1,TRBJ2-2,TRBV7-6,TGTGCCAGCAGCTTCAGGACAGGGCTGGCCGGGGAGCTGTTTTTT,CASSFRTGLAGELFF
.,.,TRBJ1-5,TRBV13,TGTGCCAGCAGCTTGACAGGCAGCGGGGAACACAATCAGCCCCAGCATTTT,CASSLTGSGEHNQPQHF
.,TRBD1,TRBJ2-5,TRBV13,TGTGCCAGCAGCACCCACAGGGGGCGATCGGAGACCCAGTACTTC,CASSTHRGRSETQYF
once,.,TRBJ1-1,TRBV5-6,TGTGCCAGCAGCTTTCTTACCACTGAAGCTTTCTTT,CASSFLTTEAFF
.,TRBD2,TRBJ2-7,TRBV5-6,TGTGCCAGCAGCTTGGCAGGGACTAGCTACGAGCAGTACTTC,CASSLAGTSYEQYF
.,.,TRBJ2-1,TRBV12-5,TGTGCTAGTGGTTTGGCCTGGGCGGATGAGCAGTTCTTC,CASGLAWADEQFF
.,.,TRBJ2-7,TRBV7-7,TGTGCCAGCAGCCCCACGTGGGGGCGCGAGCAGTACTTC,CASSPTWGREQYF
.,.,TRBJ2-7,TRBV11-1,TGTGCCAGCAGCTTAGGATCACAGCTCTACGAGCAGTACTTC,CASSLGSQLYEQYF
once,TRBD1,TRBJ1-2,TRBV5-1,TGCGCCAGCAGCTTTACAGGGGAAGGCTACACCTTC,CASSFTGEGYTF
.,.,TRBJ2-7,TRBV6-1,TGTGCCAGCAGTGAAGCTTCCATTCACTACGAGCAGTACTTC,CASSEASIHYEQYF
.,.,TRBJ1-1,TRBV6-5,TGTGCCAGCAGTTACTCGACGTCGGCAGCAAACACTGAAGCTTTCTTT,CASSYSTSAANTEAFF
.,TRBD1,TRBJ1-5,TRBV28,TGTGCCAGCGGAACCTTGACAGGGGATAGCAATCAGCCCCAGCATTTT,CASGTLTGDSNQPQHF
few,.,TRBJ1-3,TRBV11-3,TGTGCCAGCGAGGGGGCTGGAAACACCATATATTTT,CASEGAGNTIYF
.,TRBD2,TRBJ2-3,TRBV7-9,TGTGCCAGCAGCCCCTTGACTAGCGGGGAACACACAGATACGCAGTATTTT,CASSPLTSGEHTDTQYF
.,.,TRBJ2-5,TRBV6-5,TGTGCCAGCAGTTACCTCGGGTCAGGAGGCCAAGAGACCCAGTACTTC,CASSYLGSGGQETQYF
medium-sized,.,TRBJ1-1,TRBV19,TGTGCCAGTTCCAGGTCGACGAACACTGAAGCTTTCTTT,CASSRSTNTEAFF
.,TRBD2,TRBJ2-3,TRBV7-9,TGTGCCAGCAGCTTACCCCAGCGGACTAGCGGGGCCCATGTGGATACGCAGTATTTT,CASSLPQRTSGAHVDTQYF
.,.,TRBJ2-3,TRBV5-1,TGCGCCAGCAGCTTAGCGGCAGATACGCAGTATTTT,CASSLAADTQYF
.,TRBD2,TRBJ2-3,TRBV7-6,TGTGCCAGCAGCTCCCGACTAGCGGGGGGCACAGATACGCAGTATTTT,CASSSRLAGGTDTQYF
.,.,TRBJ2-7,TRBV5-1,TGCGCCAGCAGCTTGGGGGGCGAGCAGTACTTC,CASSLGGEQYF
.,TRBD2,TRBJ2-1,TRBV4-1,TGCGCCAGCAGCCAAGACGCGGGGGGCCTCAATGAGCAGTTCTTC,CASSQDAGGLNEQFF
once,.,TRBJ1-2,TRBV19,TGTGCCAGTAGTATTCAGGACAGTAATGGCTACACCTTC,CASSIQDSNGYTF
.,TRBD2,TRBJ2-7,TRBV11-2,TGTGCCAGCAGCTTAGGCGGGAGTCAATTCGACGAGCAGTACTTC,CASSLGGSQFDEQYF
.,.,TRBJ2-2,TRBV13,TGTGCCAGCAGCTTAAGGACCGGGGAGCTGTTTTTT,CASSLRTGELFF
.,.,TRBJ1-1,TRBV7-2,TGTGCCAGCAGATCAGGTGGGAGCGGCACTGAAGCTTTCTTT,CASRSGGSGTEAFF
.,.,TRBJ2-7,TRBV19,TGTGCCAGTAGTACCGGTGGGGGACCGTACGAGCAGTACTTC,CASSTGGGPYEQYF
.,.,TRBJ1-2,TRBV27,TGTGCCAGCAGTTTGGGCAGCTCGGGGGGCTACACCTTC,CASSLGSSGGYTF
.,TRBD2,TRBJ2-3,TRBV2,TGTGCCAGCAGTGTTTTTGGCGGCGGGGGGAACACAGATACGCAGTATTTT,CASSVFGGGGNTDTQYF
.,.,TRBJ2-7,TRBV2,TGTGCCAGCAGTGATCCCGAGCGGGTTTACTACGAGCAGTACTTC,CASSDPERVYYEQYF
.,.,TRBJ2-5,TRBV19,TGTGCCAGTAGTTGGTCGAGCCTCGGCCAAGAGACCCAGTACTTC,CASSWSSLGQETQYF
.,.,TRBJ1-4,TRBV21-1,TGTGCCAGCAGCAAAGGGCGGACTTCAGGAAAACTGTTTTTT,CASSKGRTSGKLFF
.,TRBD2,TRBJ2-7,TRBV14,TGTGCCAGCAGCCATACCGGGACTACCAGCGAGCAGTACTTC,CASSHTGTTSEQYF
.,.,TRBJ1-1,TRBV7-9,TGTGCCAGCAGCTTAACGGGGCCAGAAGAAGCTTTCTTT,CASSLTGPEEAFF
.,.,TRBJ2-7,TRBV11-3,TGTGCCAGCACCTCCGTAGGCGAGCAGTACTTC,CASTSVGEQYF
.,.,TRBJ2-5,TRBV7-2,TGTGCCAGCAGCTTACGCGGGGTAGGGTTGGTCGAGACCCAGTACTTC,CASSLRGVGLVETQYF
.,.,TRBJ2-5,TRBV7-8,TGTGCCAGCAGCTGGTCCGGGACGAAAGAGACCCAGTACTTC,CASSWSGTKETQYF
.,TRBD1,TRBJ1-2,TRBV7-7,TGTGCTAGCAGCCTTAGGGACAGATTCTATGGCTACACCTTC,CASSLRDRFYGYTF
.,.,TRBJ2-2,TRBV9,TGTGCCAGCAGCGTAGAGGGAGGGAACACCGGGGAGCTGTTTTTT,CASSVEGGNTGELFF
.,TRBD1,TRBJ2-7,TRBV6-5,TGTGCCAGCAGTTACCGGACAGGTTCCGAGCAGTACTTC,CASSYRTGSEQYF
.,.,TRBJ2-4,TRBV5-1,TGCGCCAGCAGCTTAGCAACACAGGGTTGGGACAAAAACATTCAGTACTTC,CASSLATQGWDKNIQYF
.,.,TRBJ2-7,TRBV28,TGTGCCAGCAGTTTATCCCCGAGTTACTTACGTATGGAGCAGTACTTC,CASSLSPSYLRMEQYF
once,.,TRBJ1-1,TRBV11-3,TGTGCCAGCAGCTCATGGGGAGGCGATGAAGCTTTCTTT,CASSSWGGDEAFF
.,.,TRBJ1-1,TRBV18,TGTGCCAGCTCACCCCGAGCGTTAGGTGAAGCTTTCTTT,CASSPRALGEAFF
.,.,TRBJ1-5,TRBV18,TGTGCCAGCTCACCATACCCGGGAGAGGGCAATCAGCCCCAGCATTTT,CASSPYPGEGNQPQHF
.,.,TRBJ1-1,TRBV4-1,TGCGCCAGCAGCCAAACTATGACTGACACTGAAGCTTTCTTT,CASSQTMTDTEAFF